In this sample, the clone carrying this TCR beta chain turned up once. Measured with immunoSEQ multiplex PCR; TCRdb has only the in-frame clones, and not every one. The sample contains tens of thousands of clones, roughly 70% of which appear only once. Tumor or blood genomic DNA was sequenced, with inputs of about 616 ng to 6,004 ng. The record originates from a study of T cells in tumors after PD-1 blockade. V gave up 5 bases and J gave up 4 bases; unmatched junction bases: 6. The CDR3 contains 14 residues. In germline, CDR1 is SGHTA, CDR2 FQGNSA. This clonotype was obtained from a human donor with basal cell carcinoma. The sample here was PBMCs, taken after anti-PD-1 treatment. The V gene is TRBV7-2, the J gene TRBJ2-5; TRBD2 agrees at 8 bases. For the CDR3, the DNA is TGTGCCAGCAGCGGAACGGGGGGGGGAGAGACCCAGTACTTC. As protein: CASSGTGGGETQYF.